The clone carrying this T cell receptor beta chain was detected many times. The antigen is not known. The data derive from a study of identical twins. Findings of the study overall: Recombination models fit unrelated individuals' TCR alpha sharing but underestimated twins'. There were fewer insertions in abundant cord blood beta clonotypes, but memory repertoires showed no such pattern.

TCRdb used MiXCR to reprocess the 5' RACE reads, holding one entry per CDR3 protein. Here the sample spans 200,000 to 250,000 distinct CDR3 sequences, around 6.6% being singletons. This sample was shared with a second study, whose subject was yellow fever vaccine responses in identical twins.

The clonotype comes from a woman younger than 35 in good health. Input material: memory (CD45RO+) T cells sorted from blood.

The CDR3 sequence: CATTGTSTGELFF. CDR3 bases: TGTGCCACGACAGGGACGAGCACCGGGGAGCTGTTTTTT. The rearrangement links TRBV24-1 to TRBJ2-2; 7 nucleotides match TRBD1. The CDR3 consists of 13 residues. V lost 10 bases and J lost 4; bases outside the gene matches: 5. The germline gives CDR1 KGHDR, CDR2 SFDVKD.